This TCR beta chain was obtained from a study of post-analysis software for immune sequencing data. Germline lookup yields CDR1 SEHNR and CDR2 FQNEAQ (reference sequence). CDR3 length: 16 residues. Trimming removed 5 bases from V and 6 bases from J; junction bases left unmatched: 10. As concerns this clonotype: Its antigen remains unidentified.

Study-wide findings and caveats: There was significantly lower normalized Chao1 diversity in multiple sclerosis patients than in controls. By F measure, strong co-clustering occurred among samples prepared in the same batch. Among a few TRBV segments more frequent in patients than controls were TRBV5-6, TRBV5-1 and TRBV20-1.

Included in the TCR beta cDNA libraries were unique molecular identifiers. Each CDR3 protein gets one entry after TCRdb re-called the PCR reads with MiXCR. The sample includes fewer than 850,000 distinct CDR3 sequences, 25% to 30% of them seen just once. The specimen sequenced was blood. This TCR was sampled from a girl under 18 with multiple sclerosis. The J gene is TRBJ1-5, the V gene TRBV7-9; TRBD1 matches at 10 bases. Here the CDR3 reads CASSARQGAYGQPQHF. CDR3 sequence (DNA): TGTGCCAGCAGCGCTAGACAGGGGGCATACGGTCAGCCCCAGCATTTT.